These 27 T cell receptor beta chains originate from one sample sequenced in a study of blood T cell repertoires in COVID-19. This table comes from immunoSEQ multiplex PCR, and its TCRdb copy is limited to in-frame clones, with some not included. This table has 200,000 to 250,000 clones, 70% to 90% appearing once. Sequencing input: peripheral blood. Receptors were obtained from a human donor in a cohort sampled during active COVID-19.

This chain links TRBV5-4 with TRBJ1-2, with D tentatively TRBD1 (5 bases). This CDR3 contains 14 residues. Trimming pared 2 bases from V and 8 bases from J, leaving 16 bases between. Germline CDR1 SGHNT, CDR2 YYREEE (reference sequence). As DNA, the CDR3 is TGTGCCAGCAGCTTAGTGGGGCCCCAAGGGGGCTACACCTTC. Encoded protein: CASSLVGPQGGYTF.

V and J are TRBV7-2 and TRBJ1-1; the D gene is possibly TRBD1 (5 bases). CDR1 and CDR2 (germline): SGHTA, FQGNSA. The CDR3 runs 14 residues. Trimming removed 7 bases from V and 0 bases from J, with 12 bases in between. As DNA, the CDR3 is TGTGCCAGCACCCCCGCCAGGGTGAACACTGAAGCTTTCTTT. Its protein is CASTPARVNTEAFF.

This clone was detected once. The J gene is TRBJ2-1, the V gene TRBV7-3; D might be TRBD1 (5 bases). The V end lost 1 base, the J end lost 6 bases, and 10 bases lay between the germline ends. This CDR3 comprises 14 residues. The germline gives CDR1 SGHTA, CDR2 FQGTGA. Here the CDR3 reads CASSLMGDSNEQFF. The CDR3 nucleotides are TGTGCCAGCAGCTTAATGGGTGACAGCAATGAGCAGTTCTTC.

This clone has just one count. V gene TRBV7-2 combines with J gene TRBJ2-2; possibly TRBD2 for D (5 bases). The V gene's germline CDR1 is SGHTA and CDR2 FQGNSA. The CDR3 consists of 16 residues. Trimming left V 0 bases short and J 2 bases short, with 10 bases between. As DNA, the CDR3 is TGTGCCAGCAGCTTAGCTTTCCTAGCAAACACCGGGGAGCTGTTTTTT. This sequence encodes CASSLAFLANTGELFF.

The gene calls are TRBV4-2 and TRBJ2-7; TRBD2 matches at 7 bases. This CDR3 is built from 16 residues. V shed 4 bases, J shed 2 bases, and the junction held 11 bases outside the gene matches. Germline V CDR1 and CDR2: LGHNA, YNFKEQ. For the CDR3, the DNA is TGTGCCAGCAGCCTTCTTAGGGGCGGGACTACCTACGAGCAGTACTTC. Protein product: CASSLLRGGTTYEQYF.

V gene TRBV19 combines with J gene TRBJ2-2; 11 bases align to TRBD2. The CDR3 is made up of 16 amino acids. Germline assignment: CDR1 LNHDA and CDR2 SQIVND (reference sequence). Losses at the gene ends were 5 bases for V and 1 base for J; bases not matched to a gene: 3. Written as DNA, the CDR3 is TGTGCCAGTAGTCTACTAGCGGGGGAGAACACCGGGGAGCTGTTTTTT. Residues: CASSLLAGENTGELFF.

CDR3: CASSQGPGSGYTF. The CDR3 DNA follows: TGTGCCAGCAGCCAAGGTCCAGGGTCTGGCTACACCTTC. The chain couples TRBV11-2 to TRBJ1-2; a possible D gene is TRBD1 (5 bases). V was cut by 5 bases and J by 7 bases, with 14 bases left in between. Germline V gives CDR1 SGHAT, CDR2 FQNNGV. The CDR3 consists of 13 residues. The full variable domain, completed using reference TRBV11-2 and TRBJ1-2, is EAGVAQSPRYKIIEKRQSVAFWCNPISGHATLYWYQQILGQGPKLLIQFQNNGVVDDSQLPKDRFSAERLKGVDSTLKIQPAKLEDSAVYLCASSQGPGSGYTFGSGTRLTVV.

The chain employs TRBV7-8 and TRBJ2-3; 7 nucleotides line up with TRBD2. Germline-derived CDR1 and CDR2 are SGHVS and FQNEAQ. The CDR3 covers 14 residues. Losses at the gene ends were 8 bases for V and 3 bases for J; bases not matched to a gene: 8. CDR3 in DNA: TGTGCCAGCGGACCTGGACTAGTGACAGATACGCAGTATTTT. The encoded protein is CASGPGLVTDTQYF.

The chain combines TRBV7-8 with TRBJ1-1; 7 bases align to TRBD1. The CDR3 has 15 amino acids. The ends lost 5 bases at V and 1 base at J; junction bases unmatched: 7. Germline values: CDR1 SGHVS, CDR2 FQNEAQ. CDR3 in DNA: TGTGCCAGCAGCGTCCAGGGGGTGGGGAACACTGAAGCTTTCTTT. It is translated as CASSVQGVGNTEAFF.

This rearrangement joins TRBV11-3 to TRBJ1-1; 8 bases match TRBD1. CDR3 length: 13 residues. The germline V gene encodes CDR1 SGHNT and CDR2 YENEEA. V dropped 3 bases and J dropped 5; count of bases not matched to a gene: 2. The CDR3, as DNA: TGTGCCAGCAGCTTGGACAGGGATACTGAAGCTTTCTTT. Residues: CASSLDRDTEAFF.

J is TRBJ2-7 and V is TRBV5-4, with D perhaps matching TRBD2 (6 bases). V lost 2 bases and J 0 bases, leaving 9 bases between the germline ends. Germline loops: CDR1 SGHNT, CDR2 YYREEE (reference sequence). The CDR3 totals 14 residues. The CDR3 loop is CASSFGTRSYEQYF. DNA of the CDR3: TGTGCCAGCAGCTTCGGGACTCGCTCCTACGAGCAGTACTTC.

The V and J genes are TRBV6-1 and TRBJ2-1; 15 positions match TRBD2. The CDR3 is made up of 16 amino acids. Germline assignment: CDR1 MNHNS and CDR2 SASEGT. Trimming at V came to 4 bases and at J to 7 bases, leaving 5 bases not matched to a gene. The chain's CDR3 is CASSGGLAGGLNEQFF. The CDR3 DNA reads as TGTGCCAGCAGTGGGGGACTAGCGGGGGGACTAAATGAGCAGTTCTTC.

This chain uses TRBV20-1 with TRBJ1-1, with a possible D match to TRBD1 (6 bases). The CDR3 runs 11 residues. The germline CDR1 and CDR2 sequences are DFQATT and SNEGSKA (reference sequence). This CDR3 reads CRGSFGTEAFF. The CDR3 coding sequence is TGCAGGGGCTCTTTCGGGACAGAAGCTTTCTTT.

The gene calls are TRBV28 and TRBJ2-1, with TRBD2 matching 10 bases. Germline assignment: CDR1 MDHEN and CDR2 SYDVKM. The J segment lost 1 base and the V segment lost 2 bases, leaving 14 bases of the junction unmatched. The CDR3 extends over 20 amino acids. CDR3 nucleotides: TGTGCCAGCAGTTTAAGGGGTAGCGGGAGGACCCTGTTATCCTACAATGAGCAGTTCTTC. Residues: CASSLRGSGRTLLSYNEQFF.

The J gene is TRBJ2-2, the V gene TRBV10-3, with a weak D call TRBD2 (6 bases). CDR1 is ENHRY, CDR2 SYGVKD, per germline. Deletions cut 2 bases from V and 4 bases from J, with 14 bases between. The CDR3 runs 16 residues. The CDR3 DNA is TGTGCCATCAGTGAGGAGGGACGGGAGCTCACCGGGGAGCTGTTTTTT. Translation: CAISEEGRELTGELFF.

Ten or more counts support this clone. This chain connects TRBV28 to TRBJ2-3, with 7 bases fitting TRBD2. The CDR3 sequence is 15 residues long. Germline-derived CDR1 and CDR2 are MDHEN and SYDVKM. V lost 5 bases, J lost 4 bases, and 9 bases stayed unmatched. CDR3 sequence reads: CASSPIRGGPDTQYF. CDR3 bases: TGTGCCAGCAGTCCCATCCGGGGAGGGCCAGATACGCAGTATTTT.

In this sample, this clone turned up a few times. The chain couples TRBV3-1 (or the pseudogene TRBV3-2) to TRBJ1-3; the D gene is possibly TRBD1 (5 bases). The V and J ends lost 0 bases and 0 bases respectively, with 15 bases between them. The CDR3 loop spans 18 amino acids. Germline V lookup: CDR1 LGHDT, CDR2 YNNKEL (reference sequence). The DNA for the CDR3 is TGTGCCAGCAGCCAAGATGCAGCAGGGATCGTCTCTGGAAACACCATATATTTT. Its translation: CASSQDAAGIVSGNTIYF.

J is TRBJ1-4 and V is TRBV28, with TRBD1 matching over 7 bases. This CDR3 region has 16 residues. J gave up 0 bases and V 2 bases, and 3 bases lay outside the gene matches. Germline-derived CDR1 and CDR2 are MDHEN and SYDVKM. The CDR3 DNA follows: TGTGCCAGCAGTTTAGGTGGACAGGCAACTAATGAAAAACTGTTTTTT. Translating it yields CASSLGGQATNEKLFF.

The sample holds many counts of this clone. This sequence joins TRBV5-1 and TRBJ2-5; D unclear. The CDR3 spans 12 residues. Germline V CDR1 and CDR2: SGHRS, YFSETQ. Trimming shortened V by 6 bases and J by 0 bases, and 6 bases separated the two germline ends. In DNA form, the CDR3 reads TGCGCCAGCAATCCAGACCAAGAGACCCAGTACTTC. Protein sequence: CASNPDQETQYF.

Only one count was recorded for this clone. V gene TRBV19 combines with J gene TRBJ2-2; TRBD2 aligns across 11 bases. The CDR3 covers 14 residues. V lost 3 bases, J lost 7 bases, and 1 base stayed unmatched. Germline-derived CDR1 and CDR2 are LNHDA and SQIVND (reference sequence). The DNA of the CDR3 is TGTGCCAGTAGTATGACTAGCGGGGACGGGGAGCTGTTTTTT. Protein: CASSMTSGDGELFF.

V usage is TRBV4-1 and J usage is TRBJ2-5; D is possibly TRBD1 (5 bases). In germline, CDR1 is MGHRA, CDR2 YSYEKL. V was shortened by 1 base and J by 5 bases, with 8 bases between the two germline ends. CDR3 length equals 13 residues. CDR3 loop: CASSQGGLETQYF. The CDR3 DNA reads TGCGCCAGCAGCCAAGGGGGCTTGGAGACCCAGTACTTC.

This chain joins TRBV7-9 and TRBJ1-5; possibly TRBD1 for D (5 bases). CDR3 size: 14 residues. The V and J ends lost 3 bases and 0 bases respectively, with 6 bases between them. Germline V lookup: CDR1 SEHNR, CDR2 FQNEAQ (reference sequence). CDR3 DNA: TGTGCCAGCAGCTTCGACAGTAGCAATCAGCCCCAGCATTTT. It codes for CASSFDSSNQPQHF.

The genes are TRBV27 and TRBJ2-7; 13 bases are a match to TRBD2. CDR3 size: 15 residues. V trimming: 4 bases; J trimming: 7 bases; junction bases outside the gene matches: 7. Germline loops: CDR1 MNHEY, CDR2 SMNVEV (reference sequence). The CDR3 nucleotides read TGTGCCAGCAGTTATCTCGGGACTAGCGGGATGGAGCAGTACTTC. The encoded protein is CASSYLGTSGMEQYF.

The chain carries TRBV9 and TRBJ2-2, with no clear D. The V and J ends lost 2 bases and 1 base respectively, with 6 bases between them. From germline, CDR1 is SGDLS and CDR2 YYNGEE. This CDR3 is built from 14 residues. CDR3 sequence: CASSVSGNTGELFF. For the CDR3, the DNA is TGTGCCAGCAGCGTCTCGGGGAACACCGGGGAGCTGTTTTTT.

The gene calls are TRBV5-6 and TRBJ2-3; TRBD1 is a possible D gene (6 bases). Between the trimmed V and J ends, which lost 2 bases and 4 bases, there was a span of 14 bases. This CDR3 comprises 15 residues. From germline, CDR1 is SGHDT and CDR2 YYEEEE. Written as DNA, the CDR3 is TGTGCCAGCAGCTTTACAGGGCTTTTTCCAGATACGCAGTATTTT. Residues: CASSFTGLFPDTQYF.

This clone was seen a single time. V gene TRBV21-1 combines with J gene TRBJ1-1. TRBV21-1 is reported as a pseudogene. This CDR3 is built from 19 residues. The CDR3 DNA follows: TGTGCCAGCAGCAAAGGGGGAGGGGCAGCGAGTACGGCGCGTAATGAAGCTTTCTTT. Translated, it gives CASSKGGGAASTARNEAFF.

Remarks on this clone: A much larger clone lies one base from this, so it may be a read error. Within the sample, other DNA sequences also encode this same CDR3. The chain couples TRBV5-1 to TRBJ1-1; no firm D call. This CDR3 is built from 11 residues. Germline CDR1 and CDR2: SGHRS and YFSETQ. V lost 3 bases and J 3 bases, leaving 3 bases between the germline ends. The CDR3 protein is CASSSDTEAFF. CDR3 in DNA: TGCGCCAGCAGCTCCGACACTGAAGCTTTCTTT.